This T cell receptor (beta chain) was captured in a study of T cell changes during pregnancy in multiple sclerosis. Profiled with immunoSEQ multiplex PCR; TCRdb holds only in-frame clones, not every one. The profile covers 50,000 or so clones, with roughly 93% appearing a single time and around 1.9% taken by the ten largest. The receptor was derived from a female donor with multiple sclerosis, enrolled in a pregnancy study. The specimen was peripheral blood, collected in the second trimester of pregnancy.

The CDR3, as DNA: TGTGCCAGCAGTTATAAGCGGGGTTCTTATACAGATACGCAGTATTTT. Translating it yields CASSYKRGSYTDTQYF. The chain uses TRBV6-5 and TRBJ2-3; 7 positions match TRBD2. The ends lost 3 bases at V and 3 bases at J; junction bases unmatched: 9. The CDR3 length is 16 residues. Germline V lookup: CDR1 MNHEY, CDR2 SVGAGI.